What follows are 5 T cell receptor beta chains derived from one specimen sequenced in a study of Graves' ophthalmopathy and Graves' hyperthyroidism. For repertoire sequencing, the TCR beta CDR3 regions were amplified from RNA transcripts. An opening RT-PCR round employed HTBI primers and preceded a second-round multiplex PCR. TCRdb analysed the multiplex PCR reads with MiXCR anew, one entry per CDR3 protein. The sample contains 680,000 or so distinct CDR3 sequences, 22% of which appear only once. What was sequenced was peripheral blood. These receptors all stem from a woman younger than 30 with stable Graves' hyperthyroidism. Some clones in this sample may be carry-over from other donors' samples.

As regards this clonotype: This may arise from a read error, as a much more abundant clone is one base away. This sequence joins TRBV6-5 and TRBJ2-7; 9 positions agree with TRBD1. This CDR3 spans 17 amino acids. The V and J ends lost 2 bases and 0 bases, in that order; junction bases with no gene match: 8. Germline V gene data show CDR1 as MNHEY and CDR2 as SVGAGI. This CDR3 is CASSYTIGTGFSYEQYF. In DNA form, the CDR3 reads TGTGCCAGCAGTTACACGATCGGGACAGGGTTCTCCTACGAGCAGTACTTC.

This clonotype was counted many times. The chain employs TRBV12-3 or TRBV12-4 and TRBJ2-7, with 10 bases fitting TRBD1. The CDR3 runs 14 residues. V shed 5 bases and J 6 bases; nucleotides not matched to a gene: 7. The CDR3, as DNA: TGTGCCAGCAGTCTCCGGGACAGGGGTTTCGAGCAGTACTTC. This gives the protein CASSLRDRGFEQYF.

This clonotype was seen ten or more times. The J gene is TRBJ2-5, the V gene TRBV2, with D perhaps being TRBD1 or TRBD2 (5 bases each). Trimming left V 5 bases short and J 5 bases short, with 6 bases between. The CDR3 spans 11 residues. Germline V gives CDR1 SNHLY, CDR2 FYNNEI. CDR3 nucleotide sequence: TGTGCCAGCAGTTGGGGGGAGACCCAGTACTTC. The encoded protein is CASSWGETQYF.

There are many counts of this clonotype. CDR3 sequence (DNA): TGCAGTGCTAGAGAACTAGCGGGGGCCAGGGGATCGGCCGGGGAGCTGTTTTTT. It translates to CSARELAGARGSAGELFF. The chain recombines TRBV20-1 with TRBJ2-2; 11 positions match TRBD2. The CDR3 is 18 residues long. V lost 0 bases, J lost 6 bases, and 12 bases stayed unmatched. Germline V gives CDR1 DFQATT, CDR2 SNEGSKA (reference sequence).

This clonotype has only a few counts. This chain links TRBV10-3 with TRBJ1-5, with 7 bases matching TRBD1. There are 16 residues in the CDR3. Germline CDR1 is ENHRY and CDR2 is SYGVKD. The trim removed 2 bases at V and 2 bases at J, leaving 6 bases unmatched. This CDR3 is CAISEPTGERNQPQHF. Here the CDR3 DNA reads TGTGCCATCAGTGAGCCAACAGGGGAACGCAATCAGCCCCAGCATTTT.